Listed below are T cell receptor beta chains from one sample, sequenced in a study of memory CD4+ T cells and cytomegalovirus serostatus. This table comes from immunoSEQ multiplex PCR, and its TCRdb copy is limited to in-frame clones, with some not included. The data contain under 55,000 clones, around four fifths of them singletons. Sample: memory CD4+ T cells from blood. The receptors shown here come from an adult in good health and CMV-seronegative. Each CDR3 is given with its conserved first and last residue. The order of the fields is V gene, J gene, D gene, CDR3 protein, CDR3 DNA. The D gene is left open where the match is weak.

V gene: TRBV5-1
J gene: TRBJ2-2
D gene: NA
CDR3 protein: CASSLEGNPGELFF
CDR3 DNA: TGCGCCAGCAGCTTGGAAGGGAACCCCGGGGAGCTGTTTTTT

V gene: TRBV28
J gene: TRBJ1-1
D gene: NA
CDR3 protein: CASSSGGGYGEAFF
CDR3 DNA: TGTGCCAGCAGTTCGGGAGGGGGGTACGGTGAAGCTTTCTTT

V gene: TRBV5-1
J gene: TRBJ2-7
D gene: TRBD2
CDR3 protein: CASSSGGLAGSNEQYF
CDR3 DNA: TGCGCCAGCAGCTCCGGGGGGCTAGCGGGAAGCAACGAGCAGTACTTC

V gene: TRBV11-2
J gene: TRBJ2-1
D gene: NA
CDR3 protein: CASSRLIGGRYNEQFF
CDR3 DNA: TGTGCCAGCAGCAGATTAATCGGGGGCCGGTACAATGAGCAGTTCTTC

V gene: TRBV19
J gene: TRBJ1-5
D gene: TRBD1
CDR3 protein: CASSLLGQGISNQPQHF
CDR3 DNA: TGTGCCAGTAGTCTCCTGGGACAGGGAATAAGCAATCAGCCCCAGCATTTT

V gene: TRBV10-1
J gene: TRBJ2-7
D gene: NA
CDR3 protein: CASSEDIGSYEQYF
CDR3 DNA: TGCGCCAGCAGTGAAGATATCGGGTCCTACGAGCAGTACTTC

V gene: TRBV9
J gene: TRBJ2-5
D gene: NA
CDR3 protein: CASSPKIWSLTETQYF
CDR3 DNA: TGTGCCAGCAGCCCCAAAATCTGGTCGCTAACAGAGACCCAGTACTTC

V gene: TRBV30
J gene: TRBJ2-5
D gene: TRBD2
CDR3 protein: CALRRSGKRVGETQYF
CDR3 DNA: TGTGCCCTAAGGCGTAGCGGGAAAAGGGTCGGAGAGACCCAGTACTTC

V gene: TRBV25-1
J gene: TRBJ1-4
D gene: TRBD1
CDR3 protein: CASSVDRGTSTNEKLFF
CDR3 DNA: TGTGCCAGCAGTGTGGACAGGGGCACTTCAACTAATGAAAAACTGTTTTTT

V gene: TRBV9
J gene: TRBJ2-7
D gene: NA
CDR3 protein: CASSRAGTTYEQYF
CDR3 DNA: TGTGCCAGCAGCCGTGCGGGGACCACCTACGAGCAGTACTTC

V gene: TRBV28
J gene: TRBJ1-1
D gene: NA
CDR3 protein: CASSPPGQNTEAFF
CDR3 DNA: TGTGCCAGCAGTCCGCCGGGACAGAACACTGAAGCTTTCTTT

V gene: TRBV28
J gene: TRBJ2-7
D gene: NA
CDR3 protein: CASSYPGAYEQYF
CDR3 DNA: TGTGCCAGCAGTTATCCGGGAGCCTACGAGCAGTACTTC

V gene: TRBV14
J gene: TRBJ2-2
D gene: NA
CDR3 protein: CASSQDVIGELFF
CDR3 DNA: TGTGCCAGCAGCCAAGACGTGATCGGGGAGCTGTTTTTT

V gene: TRBV20-1
J gene: TRBJ2-1
D gene: NA
CDR3 protein: CSAVQGDEQFF
CDR3 DNA: TGCAGTGCCGTACAGGGCGATGAGCAGTTCTTC

V gene: TRBV6-1
J gene: TRBJ1-5
D gene: NA
CDR3 protein: CASSVSGVGDQPQHF
CDR3 DNA: TGTGCCAGCAGTGTCTCAGGGGTAGGGGATCAGCCCCAGCATTTT